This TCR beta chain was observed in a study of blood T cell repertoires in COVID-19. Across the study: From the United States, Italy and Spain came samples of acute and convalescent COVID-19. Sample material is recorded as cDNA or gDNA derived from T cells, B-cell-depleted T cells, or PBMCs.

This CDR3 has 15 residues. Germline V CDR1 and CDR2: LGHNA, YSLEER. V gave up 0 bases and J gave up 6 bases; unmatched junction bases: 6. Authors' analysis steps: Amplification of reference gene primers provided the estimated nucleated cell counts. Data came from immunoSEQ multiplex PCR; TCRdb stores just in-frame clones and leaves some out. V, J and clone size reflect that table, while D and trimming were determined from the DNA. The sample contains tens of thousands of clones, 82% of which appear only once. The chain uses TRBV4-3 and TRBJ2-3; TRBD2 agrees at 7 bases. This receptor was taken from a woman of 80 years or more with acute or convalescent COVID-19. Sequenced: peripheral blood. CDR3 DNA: TGCGCCAGCAGCCAAGATGGGGGGGGTGTGGATACGCAGTATTTT. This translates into CASSQDGGGVDTQYF.